Following are 32 T cell receptor beta chains from one sample sequenced in a study of human T cells and chemical hapten exposure. TCRdb recomputed calls from the RACE reads with MiXCR, one row per CDR3 protein. This sample has some 91,000 distinct CDR3 sequences, with about 28% found just once. The sample's time point: patch test 3, about 24 weeks after DPC sensitization. Treatment here: therapeutic diphenylcyclopropenone sensitization with weekly scalp DPC. Source: whole blood, taken in connection with sensitization to the hapten diphenylcyclopropenone (DPC). The receptors here all came from a man aged 35 to 55 with alopecia areata. Some clones in this sample may be carry-over from other donors' samples.

This clonotype was found a few times. This sequence joins TRBV6-1 and TRBJ2-5; 10 bases line up with TRBD1. Unmatched junction bases numbered 5, after V lost 3 bases and J lost 4 bases. The CDR3 totals 15 residues. Looked up from germline, CDR1 is MNHNS and CDR2 is SASEGT. Here the CDR3 DNA reads TGTGCCAGCAGTGAGGACAGGGGGGTCGGAGAGACCCAGTACTTC. It yields the protein CASSEDRGVGETQYF.

The chain carries TRBV7-2 and TRBJ2-7, with D unresolved. Germline CDR1 SGHTA, CDR2 FQGNSA. Trimming removed 5 bases from V and 2 bases from J, with 7 bases in between. The CDR3 is 12 amino acids. The DNA for the CDR3 is TGTGCCAGCAGCGCCCGCACCTACGAGCAGTACTTC. It is translated as CASSARTYEQYF.

The rearrangement uses TRBV12-3 or TRBV12-4 and TRBJ2-5; D remains unclear. V lost 6 bases, J lost 5 bases, and 13 bases lay in between. CDR3 length: 13 amino acids. The DNA for the CDR3 is TGTGCCAGCAGCGAACCCCTACTCGAGACCCAGTACTTC. Translated: CASSEPLLETQYF.

This clonotype was recorded a few times. The chain is built from TRBV3-1 and TRBJ2-1, with TRBD1 matching 9 bases. Per germline, CDR1 LGHDT and CDR2 YNNKEL (reference sequence). With V trimmed by 0 bases and J by 6 bases, 9 bases remained unmatched. The CDR3 runs 17 residues. The CDR3 spells CASSQDLRTGAANEQFF. DNA for the CDR3: TGTGCCAGCAGCCAAGATCTTAGGACAGGGGCGGCCAATGAGCAGTTCTTC.

This clonotype was seen more than once but under ten times. The CDR3 loop is CASSERATASTDTQYF. Here the CDR3 DNA reads TGTGCCAGCAGTGAAAGGGCGACTGCGAGCACAGATACGCAGTATTTT. This chain joins TRBV2 and TRBJ2-3, with D unresolved. The CDR3 loop spans 16 amino acids. CDR1 is SNHLY and CDR2 is FYNNEI in the germline V gene. V was trimmed by 2 bases and J by 0 bases, leaving 12 bases between them.

This clonotype was picked up a small number of times. This chain connects TRBV18 to TRBJ1-3; D is uncertain. This CDR3 contains 13 residues. Germline V gives CDR1 KGHSH, CDR2 LQKENI. Deletions cut 3 bases from V and 6 bases from J, with 9 bases between. Here the CDR3 reads CASSPRTENTIYF. CDR3 nucleotides: TGTGCCAGCTCACCCCGGACTGAAAACACCATATATTTT.

The gene calls are TRBV12-3 or TRBV12-4 and TRBJ1-5, with TRBD1 matching 7 bases. The CDR3 has 14 residues. J lost 6 bases, V lost 4 bases, and 6 bases had no gene match. DNA for the CDR3: TGTGCCAGCAGTTACAACAGGGGCAGTCAGCCCCAGCATTTT. Translated, it gives CASSYNRGSQPQHF.

Only a few counts were recorded for this clonotype. This chain uses TRBV12-5 with TRBJ2-5; the D call may be TRBD1 or TRBD2 (6 bases each). This CDR3 region has 17 residues. Trimming took off 5 bases at V and 0 bases at J, with 19 bases between the two ends. The germline CDR1 and CDR2 sequences are LGHNT and FRNRAP. The CDR3 nucleotides are TGTGCTAGTGGTCCCGGGGGCAGGCCGGGGTACCAAGAGACCCAGTACTTC. This gives the protein CASGPGGRPGYQETQYF.

As regards this clonotype: Given a much more abundant clone one base away, this may be a read error. This sequence joins TRBV12-3 or TRBV12-4 and TRBJ2-3; TRBD1 aligns across 9 bases. The CDR3 runs to 17 residues. J gave up 2 bases and V 5 bases, and 11 bases lay outside the gene matches. The CDR3 region is CASSRRRDRADTDTQYF. CDR3 nucleotides: TGTGCCAGCAGTCGACGGCGGGACAGGGCTGACACAGATACGCAGTATTTT.

This clonotype was detected only a few times. The genes are TRBV6-2 or TRBV6-3 and TRBJ2-6, with 10 bases matching TRBD1. V lost 5 bases to trimming and J lost 1 base; unmatched junction nucleotides: 8. The CDR3 covers 18 residues. Germline V gene lookup returns CDR1 MNHEY and CDR2 SVGEGT. The CDR3, as DNA: TGTGCCAGCAGTGGACTCGACAGGGGGCGTTCTGGGGCCAACGTCCTGACTTTC. Translating gives CASSGLDRGRSGANVLTF.

The genes are TRBV20-1 and TRBJ2-2, with a weak D call TRBD1 (6 bases). V was cut by 6 bases and J by 7 bases, with 9 bases left in between. CDR1 and CDR2 (germline): DFQATT, SNEGSKA (reference sequence). The CDR3 runs to 11 residues. This CDR3 reads CSANRDGELFF. CDR3 sequence (DNA): TGCAGTGCCAACAGGGACGGGGAGCTGTTTTTT.

This clonotype was detected only a few times. The rearrangement uses TRBV28 and TRBJ1-4; 7 positions agree with TRBD1. Germline V gene data show CDR1 as MDHEN and CDR2 as SYDVKM. CDR3 length: 16 amino acids. V shed 4 bases, J shed 8 bases, and the junction held 13 bases outside the gene matches. The CDR3 nucleotides read TGTGCCAGCAGTTCCCTACGGACAGGAGGAGGCGAAAAACTGTTTTTT. It is translated as CASSSLRTGGGEKLFF.

The chain has TRBV9 and TRBJ2-2; 8 nucleotides align to TRBD2. CDR1 SGDLS and CDR2 YYNGEE come from the germline V gene. The CDR3 has 16 residues. With V trimmed by 3 bases and J by 1 base, 5 bases remained unmatched. The DNA of the CDR3 is TGTGCCAGCAGCGGGACCGGGACTAGGAACACCGGGGAGCTGTTTTTT. Protein sequence: CASSGTGTRNTGELFF.

The chain has TRBV6-1 and TRBJ2-5; D is unclear. The CDR3 loop spans 13 amino acids. CDR1 and CDR2 from the germline V gene are MNHNS and SASEGT. V lost 6 bases and J 2 bases, leaving 10 bases between the germline ends. The CDR3 DNA follows: TGTGCCAGCAGAGCGAGTCAGCAAGAGACCCAGTACTTC. This translates into CASRASQQETQYF.

This clonotype was counted only a few times. The chain carries TRBV28 and TRBJ2-7, with 13 bases lining up with TRBD2. This CDR3 is built from 13 residues. Germline V gives CDR1 MDHEN, CDR2 SYDVKM. Trimming took 10 bases from V and 5 from J; bases not matched to a gene: 5. This CDR3 is CATRTSGSHEQYF. In nucleotides, the CDR3 is TGTGCCACCAGGACTAGCGGGAGTCACGAGCAGTACTTC.

Comment on this clonotype: At one end, the junction sequence differs from germline, possibly due to a read error. The gene calls are TRBV7-8 and TRBJ2-6; TRBD1 aligns across 9 bases. The CDR3 loop spans 23 amino acids. Germline values: CDR1 SGHVS, CDR2 FQNEAQ. The CDR3 reads CASSLAVAPSPETGGSGANVLTF. Written as DNA, the CDR3 is TGTGCCAGCAGCCTAGCCGTCGCGCCTTCTCCGGAGACAGGGGGCTCTGGGGCCAACGTCCTGACTTTC.

The chain recombines TRBV28 with TRBJ2-3; the D gene could be TRBD1 or TRBD2 (6 bases each). V was trimmed by 5 bases and J by 0 bases, leaving 15 bases between them. The CDR3 is 16 amino acids. Per germline, CDR1 MDHEN and CDR2 SYDVKM. The CDR3 DNA follows: TGTGCCAGCAGTACCTCACCGGGGGCTAGCACAGATACGCAGTATTTT. Translating gives CASSTSPGASTDTQYF. Based on the CDR3 plus reference TRBV28 and TRBJ2-3, the full variable domain is DVKVTQSSRYLVKRTGEKVFLECVQDMDHENMFWYRQDPGLGLRLIYFSYDVKMKEKGDIPEGYSVSREKKERFSLILESASTNQTSMYLCASSTSPGASTDTQYFGPGTRLTVL.

This clonotype was seen at least ten times. V is TRBV27 and J is TRBJ2-1; a possible D gene is TRBD1 (6 bases). The V and J ends lost 5 bases and 3 bases respectively, with 23 bases between them. Per germline, CDR1 MNHEY and CDR2 SMNVEV (reference sequence). The CDR3 is 18 residues long. In DNA, the CDR3 is TGTGCCAGCAGTACGCTAACTTTCGACAGGCCCCACTACAATGAGCAGTTCTTC. Translation gives CASSTLTFDRPHYNEQFF.

The rearrangement links TRBV28 to TRBJ1-4; 8 nucleotides align to TRBD1. This CDR3 comprises 14 residues. The J segment lost 6 bases and the V segment lost 5 bases, leaving 5 bases of the junction unmatched. Germline CDR1 is MDHEN and CDR2 is SYDVKM. The CDR3 spells CASSVPGQDEKLFF. CDR3 nucleotide sequence: TGTGCCAGCAGTGTGCCGGGACAGGATGAAAAACTGTTTTTT.

The chain couples TRBV12-3 or TRBV12-4 to TRBJ1-1; no reliable D call. V was cut by 5 bases and J by 8 bases, with 12 bases left in between. The CDR3 covers 12 residues. In DNA form, the CDR3 reads TGTGCCAGCAGTCCACCTGGTGGGGAAGCTTTCTTT. It translates to CASSPPGGEAFF.

This clonotype has ten or more counts. The chain is built from TRBV25-1 and TRBJ2-3, with 10 bases fitting TRBD2. V shed 8 bases, J shed 2 bases, and the junction held 7 bases outside the gene matches. The CDR3 is 15 residues long. Per germline, CDR1 MGHDK and CDR2 SYGVNS. CDR3 sequence (DNA): TGTGCCAGCTCCAGGACTAGCGGTTACACAGATACGCAGTATTTT. Amino acid sequence: CASSRTSGYTDTQYF.

The chain recombines TRBV7-6 with TRBJ2-7; D is ambiguous. The CDR3 sequence is 15 residues long. The V end lost 1 base, the J end lost 5 bases, and 15 bases lay between the germline ends. CDR1 and CDR2 (germline): SGHVS, FNYEAQ. Here the CDR3 DNA reads TGTGCCAGCAGCTTAGAGGCAGTCCAAGGCCACGAGCAGTACTTC. This gives the protein CASSLEAVQGHEQYF.

The chain combines TRBV4-1 with TRBJ2-7, with 12 positions matching TRBD2. With V trimmed by 0 bases and J by 3 bases, 6 bases remained unmatched. This CDR3 is built from 17 residues. Germline V lookup: CDR1 MGHRA, CDR2 YSYEKL. As DNA, the CDR3 is TGCGCCAGCAGCCAAGACTTCCTAGCGGGAGGGGTCTACGAGCAGTACTTC. Translation: CASSQDFLAGGVYEQYF.

The table lists this clonotype with a few counts. The chain uses TRBV20-1 and TRBJ2-5, with TRBD1 identical over 7 bases. V lost 5 bases, J lost 0 bases, and 9 bases stayed unmatched. Germline lookup yields CDR1 DFQATT and CDR2 SNEGSKA (reference sequence). This CDR3 region has 15 residues. The CDR3 region has the DNA TGCAGTGCTCCCGACGCGACAGGGTACCAAGAGACCCAGTACTTC. Its translation is CSAPDATGYQETQYF.

The chain joins TRBV9 to TRBJ2-7, with no clear D. V was cut by 0 bases and J by 6 bases, with 10 bases left in between. This CDR3 has 13 residues. Germline CDR1 and CDR2: SGDLS and YYNGEE. CDR3 DNA: TGTGCCAGCAGCGTAGCATCGGTCGGCGAGCAGTACTTC. Its translation: CASSVASVGEQYF. The whole variable domain, remainder taken from reference TRBV9 and TRBJ2-7, is DSGVTQTPKHLITATGQRVTLRCSPRSGDLSVYWYQQSLDQGLQFLIQYYNGEERAKGNILERFSAQQFPDLHSELNLSSLELGDSALYFCASSVASVGEQYFGPGTRLTVT.

This clonotype was recorded at least ten times. V usage is TRBV4-3 and J usage is TRBJ2-1; 10 nucleotides agree with TRBD1. After removal of 1 base from V and 4 bases from J, the junction contained 1 base not matched to a gene. Germline V gives CDR1 LGHNA, CDR2 YSLEER. This CDR3 spans 15 amino acids. CDR3 region: CASSQGGQGYNEQFF. For the CDR3, the DNA is TGCGCCAGCAGCCAAGGGGGACAGGGGTACAATGAGCAGTTCTTC.

V is TRBV30 and J is TRBJ2-7; 7 nucleotides agree with TRBD1. This CDR3 has 14 residues. Losses at the gene ends were 0 bases for V and 7 bases for J; bases not matched to a gene: 9. Germline CDR1 reads GTSNPN; CDR2 reads SVGIG (reference sequence). CDR3 protein: CAWSVGGQPGEQYF. CDR3 DNA sequence: TGTGCCTGGAGTGTAGGGGGACAGCCAGGGGAGCAGTACTTC.

The V and J genes are TRBV3-1 and TRBJ1-2, with D possibly TRBD1 on 5 matching bases. V was pared by 6 bases and J by 4 bases, with 21 bases between. The CDR3 covers 16 residues. Per the germline V gene, CDR1 is LGHDT and CDR2 is YNNKEL (reference sequence). DNA for the CDR3: TGTGCCAGCAGGCAAACGGGGGGAGCGGGTAGCTATGGCTACACCTTC. Its translation is CASRQTGGAGSYGYTF.

The sample holds a few counts of this clonotype. This chain links TRBV28 with TRBJ1-2; TRBD1 matches at 7 bases. Trimming took 8 bases from V and 8 from J; bases not matched to a gene: 8. CDR3 size: 12 residues. The germline gives CDR1 MDHEN, CDR2 SYDVKM. The CDR3, as DNA: TGTGCCAGCGGGGACAGTACCAACGGCTACACCTTC. Protein: CASGDSTNGYTF.

The rearrangement uses TRBV7-2 and TRBJ2-3; TRBD2 matches at 11 bases. CDR3 size: 16 residues. Germline V lookup: CDR1 SGHTA, CDR2 FQGNSA. With 3 bases clipped from V and 5 bases from J, the junction kept 7 bases outside the gene matches. As DNA, the CDR3 is TGTGCCAGCAGCTTCGGGGTAGCGGGAGGGAGAGATACGCAGTATTTT. Its translation is CASSFGVAGGRDTQYF.

The sample holds a few counts of this clonotype. The V call is TRBV3-1, the J call TRBJ2-1; D may be TRBD2 (6 bases). From germline, CDR1 is LGHDT and CDR2 YNNKEL (reference sequence). This CDR3 spans 13 amino acids. Trimming removed 3 bases from V and 5 bases from J, with 8 bases in between. The DNA for the CDR3 is TGTGCCAGCAGCCAGCTAGCGCACAATGAGCAGTTCTTC. As protein: CASSQLAHNEQFF.

This clonotype was counted a few times. The genes are TRBV12-3 or TRBV12-4 and TRBJ2-7; tentatively, D is TRBD2 (8 bases). The CDR3 has 15 residues. Between the trimmed V and J ends, which lost 7 bases and 3 bases, there was a span of 19 bases. In DNA, the CDR3 is TGTGCCAGCACCCGAACGGGAGGGGGCAGCTACGAGCAGTACTTC. The encoded protein is CASTRTGGGSYEQYF.